This is a list of T cell receptor beta chains from one sample in a study of T cell repertoires in cytomegalovirus infection. MiXCR was run by TCRdb on the reads, yielding one entry per CDR3 protein. The data contain 150,000 to 200,000 distinct CDR3 sequences, roughly 14% of them singletons. The sequenced sample was PBMCs. The receptors were sampled from a human donor in good health (CMV status not recorded). Some clones in this sample may be carry-over from other donors' samples. Each CDR3 is given with its conserved first and last residue. A D gene is named only where the DNA matches it firmly. Only part of the rows carry a size: once, few, many, or a class if the clone is expanded.

d_gene: NA
v_gene: TRBV19
abundance: NA
j_gene: TRBJ2-7
CDR3aa: CASSRQGTYEQYF
CDR3nt: TGTGCCAGTAGCCGGCAGGGTACCTACGAGCAGTACTTC

d_gene: NA
v_gene: TRBV28
abundance: many
j_gene: TRBJ2-1
CDR3aa: CASSLRGNEQFF
CDR3nt: TGTGCCAGCAGTTTAAGGGGAAATGAGCAGTTCTTC

d_gene: TRBD1
v_gene: TRBV7-2
abundance: many
j_gene: TRBJ2-2
CDR3aa: CASSLVGTGKTGELFF
CDR3nt: TGTGCCAGCAGCTTAGTTGGGACAGGGAAGACCGGGGAGCTGTTTTTT

d_gene: TRBD1
v_gene: TRBV28
abundance: NA
j_gene: TRBJ2-7
CDR3aa: CASRSPDRGSYEQYF
CDR3nt: TGTGCCAGCAGAAGCCCGGACAGGGGGTCCTACGAGCAGTACTTC

d_gene: TRBD1
v_gene: TRBV24-1
abundance: NA
j_gene: TRBJ2-2
CDR3aa: CATSGPGQGNTGELFF
CDR3nt: TGTGCCACCAGTGGCCCCGGACAGGGGAACACCGGGGAGCTGTTTTTT

d_gene: NA
v_gene: TRBV29-1
abundance: NA
j_gene: TRBJ2-7
CDR3aa: CSVKGEEQYF
CDR3nt: TGCAGCGTGAAGGGGGAAGAGCAGTACTTC

d_gene: NA
v_gene: TRBV20-1
abundance: NA
j_gene: TRBJ1-5
CDR3aa: CSAREGDYQPQHF
CDR3nt: TGCAGTGCTAGAGAAGGGGACTACCAGCCCCAGCATTTT

d_gene: NA
v_gene: TRBV2
abundance: few
j_gene: TRBJ1-1
CDR3aa: CASSEQGGEAFF
CDR3nt: TGTGCCAGCAGTGAGCAAGGAGGTGAAGCTTTCTTT

d_gene: NA
v_gene: TRBV12-3/TRBV12-4
abundance: few
j_gene: TRBJ1-2
CDR3aa: CASSLDRRNSYGYTF
CDR3nt: TGTGCCAGCAGTTTAGACAGGAGGAACTCCTATGGCTACACCTTC

d_gene: NA
v_gene: TRBV6-5
abundance: few
j_gene: TRBJ2-3
CDR3aa: CASSYSVVEDTQYF
CDR3nt: TGTGCCAGCAGTTACTCGGTCGTTGAAGATACGCAGTATTTT

d_gene: TRBD1
v_gene: TRBV10-3
abundance: NA
j_gene: TRBJ1-6
CDR3aa: CAISRQGSDSPLHF
CDR3nt: TGTGCCATCAGTCGACAGGGGTCCGATTCACCCCTCCACTTT

d_gene: NA
v_gene: TRBV28
abundance: few
j_gene: TRBJ1-5
CDR3aa: CASWSPGRNNQPQHF
CDR3nt: TGTGCCAGTTGGTCTCCGGGACGGAACAATCAGCCCCAGCATTTT

d_gene: NA
v_gene: TRBV9
abundance: NA
j_gene: TRBJ1-5
CDR3aa: CASSVTGTQPQHF
CDR3nt: TGTGCCAGCAGCGTAACGGGAACTCAGCCCCAGCATTTT

d_gene: TRBD1
v_gene: TRBV12-3/TRBV12-4
abundance: many
j_gene: TRBJ1-5
CDR3aa: CASTRTGANQPQHF
CDR3nt: TGTGCCAGCACCAGGACAGGGGCCAACCAGCCCCAGCATTTT

d_gene: TRBD1
v_gene: TRBV30
abundance: NA
j_gene: TRBJ1-1
CDR3aa: CACLFAGDREQEAFF
CDR3nt: TGTGCCTGCCTTTTTGCGGGGGACAGGGAACAAGAAGCTTTCTTT

d_gene: TRBD1
v_gene: TRBV5-1
abundance: many
j_gene: TRBJ1-2
CDR3aa: CASSFTMDRASYTF
CDR3nt: TGCGCCAGCAGCTTCACGATGGACAGGGCCAGCTACACCTTC

d_gene: TRBD1
v_gene: TRBV7-6
abundance: many
j_gene: TRBJ2-1
CDR3aa: CASSLGDSSYNEQFF
CDR3nt: TGTGCCAGCAGCTTAGGGGACAGCTCCTACAATGAGCAGTTCTTC

d_gene: NA
v_gene: TRBV28
abundance: NA
j_gene: TRBJ1-3
CDR3aa: CASSLRGNTIYF
CDR3nt: TGTGCCAGCAGTTTAAGAGGAAACACCATATATTTT

d_gene: NA
v_gene: TRBV6-1
abundance: many
j_gene: TRBJ2-1
CDR3aa: CASRLLVGNEQFF
CDR3nt: TGTGCCAGCAGACTGTTGGTGGGCAATGAGCAGTTCTTC

d_gene: TRBD2
v_gene: TRBV5-4
abundance: many
j_gene: TRBJ2-7
CDR3aa: CASSLGLAGGSSYEQYF
CDR3nt: TGTGCCAGCAGCTTGGGGCTAGCGGGGGGATCCTCCTACGAGCAGTACTTC

d_gene: NA
v_gene: TRBV19
abundance: few
j_gene: TRBJ2-2
CDR3aa: CASSIDRTSANTGELFF
CDR3nt: TGTGCCAGTAGTATAGATCGGACCTCCGCGAACACCGGGGAGCTGTTTTTT

d_gene: TRBD1
v_gene: TRBV7-9
abundance: NA
j_gene: TRBJ1-1
CDR3aa: CASSLTPGQGATEAFF
CDR3nt: TGTGCCAGCAGCTTAACACCGGGACAGGGGGCAACTGAAGCTTTCTTT

d_gene: NA
v_gene: TRBV7-3
abundance: few
j_gene: TRBJ2-2
CDR3aa: CASRMERDTGELFF
CDR3nt: TGTGCCAGCAGGATGGAGAGGGACACCGGGGAGCTGTTTTTT

d_gene: NA
v_gene: TRBV11-2
abundance: many
j_gene: TRBJ1-2
CDR3aa: CASSFGQYGYTF
CDR3nt: TGTGCCAGCAGCTTCGGACAGTATGGCTACACCTTC

d_gene: TRBD2
v_gene: TRBV11-3
abundance: few
j_gene: TRBJ2-1
CDR3aa: CASSQGTGGGYNEQFF
CDR3nt: TGTGCCAGCAGCCAAGGGACTGGCGGGGGATACAATGAGCAGTTCTTC

d_gene: NA
v_gene: TRBV20-1
abundance: once
j_gene: TRBJ2-5
CDR3aa: CSAYRDQETQYF
CDR3nt: TGCAGTGCTTATCGGGATCAAGAGACCCAGTACTTC

d_gene: NA
v_gene: TRBV2
abundance: NA
j_gene: TRBJ1-1
CDR3aa: CASSASYGGAEAFF
CDR3nt: TGTGCCAGCAGTGCTAGTTATGGGGGCGCTGAAGCTTTCTTT

d_gene: NA
v_gene: TRBV19
abundance: many
j_gene: TRBJ1-4
CDR3aa: CASSITGGGNEKLFF
CDR3nt: TGTGCCAGTAGTATTACAGGAGGGGGTAATGAAAAACTGTTTTTT

d_gene: NA
v_gene: TRBV7-2
abundance: many
j_gene: TRBJ2-1
CDR3aa: CASSTTGNDEQFF
CDR3nt: TGTGCCAGCAGCACCACAGGTAACGATGAGCAGTTCTTC

d_gene: NA
v_gene: TRBV20-1
abundance: NA
j_gene: TRBJ2-7
CDR3aa: CSAIGTKVSYEQYF
CDR3nt: TGCAGTGCAATAGGGACCAAAGTCTCCTACGAGCAGTACTTC

d_gene: NA
v_gene: TRBV5-4
abundance: few
j_gene: TRBJ1-2
CDR3aa: CASSLDSHYGYTF
CDR3nt: TGTGCCAGCAGCCTGGACAGCCACTATGGCTACACCTTC

d_gene: NA
v_gene: TRBV19
abundance: many
j_gene: TRBJ1-2
CDR3aa: CASSIGARLGTYDYGYTF
CDR3nt: TGTGCCAGTAGTATAGGGGCCAGACTCGGAACTTACGACTATGGCTACACCTTC

d_gene: TRBD1
v_gene: TRBV14
abundance: many
j_gene: TRBJ2-7
CDR3aa: CATGRQGVYEQYF
CDR3nt: TGTGCCACCGGCAGACAGGGCGTCTACGAGCAGTACTTC

d_gene: TRBD1
v_gene: TRBV12-3/TRBV12-4
abundance: few
j_gene: TRBJ2-1
CDR3aa: CASRDRVDSYNEQFF
CDR3nt: TGTGCCAGCAGGGACAGGGTCGACTCCTACAATGAGCAGTTCTTC

d_gene: TRBD2
v_gene: TRBV6-2/TRBV6-3
abundance: few
j_gene: TRBJ2-1
CDR3aa: CASSFLAGGEQFF
CDR3nt: TGTGCCAGCAGTTTCCTAGCGGGAGGGGAGCAGTTCTTC

d_gene: TRBD2
v_gene: TRBV27
abundance: NA
j_gene: TRBJ2-1
CDR3aa: CASSSGTSGDNEQFF
CDR3nt: TGTGCCAGCAGTTCCGGGACTAGCGGCGACAATGAGCAGTTCTTC

d_gene: NA
v_gene: TRBV14
abundance: few
j_gene: TRBJ1-4
CDR3aa: CASSKSEVGEKLFF
CDR3nt: TGTGCCAGCAGCAAGAGTGAGGTCGGTGAAAAACTGTTTTTT

d_gene: NA
v_gene: TRBV11-2
abundance: many
j_gene: TRBJ2-1
CDR3aa: CASSPRTVYNEQFF
CDR3nt: TGTGCCAGCAGCCCACGGACAGTCTACAATGAGCAGTTCTTC

d_gene: TRBD1
v_gene: TRBV6-2/TRBV6-3
abundance: NA
j_gene: TRBJ1-1
CDR3aa: CASYRGAEAFF
CDR3nt: TGTGCCAGCTACAGGGGCGCTGAAGCTTTCTTT

d_gene: NA
v_gene: TRBV12-3/TRBV12-4
abundance: NA
j_gene: TRBJ1-5
CDR3aa: CASSFWGQPQHF
CDR3nt: TGTGCCAGCAGTTTTTGGGGTCAGCCCCAGCATTTT

d_gene: TRBD2
v_gene: TRBV6-1
abundance: many
j_gene: TRBJ2-2
CDR3aa: CASSYHRLAGDTGELFF
CDR3nt: TGTGCCAGCAGTTATCACCGACTAGCGGGGGACACCGGGGAGCTGTTTTTT

d_gene: NA
v_gene: TRBV19
abundance: few
j_gene: TRBJ1-1
CDR3aa: CASSLTPYTEAFF
CDR3nt: TGTGCCAGTAGTTTGACACCGTACACTGAAGCTTTCTTT

d_gene: NA
v_gene: TRBV12-5
abundance: few
j_gene: TRBJ2-1
CDR3aa: CASGLGYNEQFF
CDR3nt: TGTGCTAGTGGTTTGGGGTACAATGAGCAGTTCTTC

d_gene: NA
v_gene: TRBV29-1
abundance: NA
j_gene: TRBJ2-1
CDR3aa: CSVEGEGRQAYNEQFF
CDR3nt: TGCAGCGTTGAAGGAGAGGGGAGACAGGCCTACAATGAGCAGTTCTTC

d_gene: TRBD2
v_gene: TRBV6-2/TRBV6-3
abundance: NA
j_gene: TRBJ2-7
CDR3aa: CASSRGRASDEQYF
CDR3nt: TGTGCCAGCAGTCGGGGGAGGGCCTCGGACGAGCAGTACTTC

d_gene: TRBD2
v_gene: TRBV7-3
abundance: many
j_gene: TRBJ2-1
CDR3aa: CASSLTSGGVGGNEQFF
CDR3nt: TGTGCCAGCAGCTTGACTAGCGGGGGGGTGGGAGGGAATGAGCAGTTCTTC

d_gene: NA
v_gene: TRBV7-2
abundance: NA
j_gene: TRBJ2-5
CDR3aa: CASSPGTSQETQYF
CDR3nt: TGTGCCAGCAGCCCCGGGACTTCTCAAGAGACCCAGTACTTC

d_gene: TRBD1
v_gene: TRBV19
abundance: few
j_gene: TRBJ1-5
CDR3aa: CASQTGKSNQPQHF
CDR3nt: TGTGCCTCTCAGACAGGGAAAAGCAATCAGCCCCAGCATTTT

d_gene: TRBD2
v_gene: TRBV7-2
abundance: medium-sized
j_gene: TRBJ2-7
CDR3aa: CASSRGLAGGNYEQYF
CDR3nt: TGTGCCAGCAGCCGAGGACTAGCGGGAGGGAATTACGAGCAGTACTTC

d_gene: NA
v_gene: TRBV7-2
abundance: NA
j_gene: TRBJ1-4
CDR3aa: CASSFRRRSEKLFF
CDR3nt: TGTGCCAGCAGCTTTAGGCGGCGGTCTGAAAAACTGTTTTTT

d_gene: NA
v_gene: TRBV15
abundance: NA
j_gene: TRBJ2-4
CDR3aa: CATSPGISAAKNIQYF
CDR3nt: TGTGCCACCAGCCCTGGGATCTCGGCGGCCAAAAACATTCAGTACTTC

d_gene: TRBD1
v_gene: TRBV6-1
abundance: few
j_gene: TRBJ1-2
CDR3aa: CASSSATGALGYGYTF
CDR3nt: TGTGCCAGCAGTTCCGCGACAGGGGCCTTAGGGTATGGCTACACCTTC

d_gene: NA
v_gene: TRBV7-2
abundance: many
j_gene: TRBJ1-2
CDR3aa: CASSFPTGGGYTF
CDR3nt: TGTGCCAGCAGCTTCCCGACGGGGGGGGGCTACACCTTC

d_gene: NA
v_gene: TRBV18
abundance: NA
j_gene: TRBJ1-1
CDR3aa: CASSHGTMNTEAFF
CDR3nt: TGTGCCAGCTCACACGGGACTATGAACACTGAAGCTTTCTTT